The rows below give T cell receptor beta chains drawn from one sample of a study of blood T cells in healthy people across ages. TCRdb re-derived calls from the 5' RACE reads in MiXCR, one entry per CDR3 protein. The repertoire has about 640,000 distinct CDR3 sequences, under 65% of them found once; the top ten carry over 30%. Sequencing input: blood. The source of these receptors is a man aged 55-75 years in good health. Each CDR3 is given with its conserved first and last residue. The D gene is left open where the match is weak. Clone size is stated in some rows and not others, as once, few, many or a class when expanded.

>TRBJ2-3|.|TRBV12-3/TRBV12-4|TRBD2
TGTGCCAGCAGTTTACAGGGCGGGGGGGGTGTCACAGATACGCAGTATTTT
CASSLQGGGGVTDTQYF
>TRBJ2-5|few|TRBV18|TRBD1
TGTGCCAGCTCACCTCGACAGGGGGCTAGCGAGACCCAGTACTTC
CASSPRQGASETQYF
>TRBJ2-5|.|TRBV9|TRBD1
TGTGCCAGCAGCAAAGGGGGGACAGGGCTACGCAGTGAGCAGTACTTC
CASSKGGTGLRSEQYF
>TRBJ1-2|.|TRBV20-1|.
TGCAGTGCCACTCTCGGAGGGCCTGGCTATGGCTACACCTTC
CSATLGGPGYGYTF
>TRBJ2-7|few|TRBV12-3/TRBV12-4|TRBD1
TGTGCCAGCACCCTGGGGGGGACAGGGATGTACGAGCAGTACTTC
CASTLGGTGMYEQYF
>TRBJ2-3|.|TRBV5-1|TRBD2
TGCGCCAGCAGCTTGGGACTAGCGCGCACAGATACGCAGTATTTT
CASSLGLARTDTQYF
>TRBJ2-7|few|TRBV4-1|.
TGCGCGACCTACGAGCAGTACTTC
CATYEQYF
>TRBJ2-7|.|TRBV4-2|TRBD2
TGTGCCAGCAGCCAAGAATTAGCGGGGGGGCTTTCCTACGAGCAGTACTTC
CASSQELAGGLSYEQYF
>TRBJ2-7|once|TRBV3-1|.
TGTGCCAGCAGGCGCCATTCAACAGGGAGCGAGCAGTACTTC
CASRRHSTGSEQYF
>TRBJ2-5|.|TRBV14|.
TGTGCCAGCAGCCGGGACCACTCGGAGACCCAGTACTTC
CASSRDHSETQYF
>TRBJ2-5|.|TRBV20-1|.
TGCAGTGCTAGCTCGACTAGGGGGGAGACCCAGTACTTC
CSASSTRGETQYF
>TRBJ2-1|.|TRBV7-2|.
TGTGCCAGCAGCTCCACCTCGGCCCGGCTCAATGAGCAGTTCTTC
CASSSTSARLNEQFF
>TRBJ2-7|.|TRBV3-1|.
TGTGCCAGCAGCCAAGGGAACGGGGGCCCCTACGAGCAGTACTTC
CASSQGNGGPYEQYF
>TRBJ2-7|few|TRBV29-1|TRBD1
TGCAGCGTCATGCGGCAGGGGGCAGGAGAGCAGTACTTC
CSVMRQGAGEQYF
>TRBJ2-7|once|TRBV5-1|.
TGCGCCAGCAGCCTCACCGGGACAATGACCTACGAGCAGTACTTC
CASSLTGTMTYEQYF
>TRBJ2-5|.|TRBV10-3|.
TGTGCCATCAGTCGGGCAGAACAAGAGACCCAGTACTTC
CAISRAEQETQYF
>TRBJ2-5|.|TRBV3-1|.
TGTGCCAGCAGCCTACACTGGAGGAAGTACTTC
CASSLHWRKYF
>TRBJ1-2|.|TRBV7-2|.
TGTGCCAGCAGTCCTCTAGTCTCTGGCTACACCTTC
CASSPLVSGYTF
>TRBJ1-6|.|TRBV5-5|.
TGTGCCAGCAGCCCCGGCAGCAGGGGTCGAAATAATTCACCCCTCCACTTT
CASSPGSRGRNNSPLHF
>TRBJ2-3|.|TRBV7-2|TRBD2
TGTGCCAGCAGCCCTCTAGCGGGGGGCGGGAGGACGCAGTATTTT
CASSPLAGGGRTQYF
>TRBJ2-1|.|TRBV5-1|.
TGCGCCAGCAGCTTGGCAGGGTTAACGGCCGGTGAGCAGTTCTTC
CASSLAGLTAGEQFF
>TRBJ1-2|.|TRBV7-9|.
TGTGCCAGCAGCTTAGTCGGGGGCCACTATGGCTACACCTTC
CASSLVGGHYGYTF
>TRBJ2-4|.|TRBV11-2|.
TGTACCAGCAGCTTAGACCCGGGGCGCCTAGCCAAAAACATTCAGTACTTC
CTSSLDPGRLAKNIQYF
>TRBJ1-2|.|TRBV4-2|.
TGTGCCAGCAGCGAGTCCGAGGGGAACTATGGCTACACCTTC
CASSESEGNYGYTF
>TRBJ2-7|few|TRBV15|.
TGTGCCACCAGCAGGGACCTTCGACAAAACTACGAGCAGTACTTC
CATSRDLRQNYEQYF
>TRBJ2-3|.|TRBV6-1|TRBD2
TGTGCCAGCAGCCTCAGGGGCGGGGGGGCCCGAGGCACAGATACGCAGTATTTT
CASSLRGGGARGTDTQYF
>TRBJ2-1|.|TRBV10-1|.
TGCGCCAGCAGTGAGGCGCTGAAGAATGAGCAGTTCTTC
CASSEALKNEQFF
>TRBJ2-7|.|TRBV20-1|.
TGCAGTGCTAGTGGGGGGAGGAATTACGAGCAGTACTTC
CSASGGRNYEQYF
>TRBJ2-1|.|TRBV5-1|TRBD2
TGCGCCAGCAGCTTGGCCGCGGGGGGGCGGTCCTACAATGAGCAGTTCTTC
CASSLAAGGRSYNEQFF
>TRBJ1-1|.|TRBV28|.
TGTGCCAGCATTAGGGAAGGACATCGGGCTTTCTTT
CASIREGHRAFF
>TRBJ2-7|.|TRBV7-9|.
TGTGCCAGCAGCACGGGCTGGGGCGAGCAGTACTTC
CASSTGWGEQYF
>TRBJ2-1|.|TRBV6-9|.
TGTGCGGGCCAGCGAGGCGATGTGGATGAACAGTTCTTC
CAGQRGDVDEQFF
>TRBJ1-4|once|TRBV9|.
TGTGCCAGCAGCGATAGGTTGGAAGGTGAAAAACTGTTTTTT
CASSDRLEGEKLFF
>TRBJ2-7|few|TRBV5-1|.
TGCGCCAGCAGCTTGTCCCCAGACCCTCCTACGAGCGGAGGGCAGTACTTC
CASSLSPDPPTSGGQYF
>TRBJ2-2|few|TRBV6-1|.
TGTGCCAGCAGTCCTCAGAACACCGGGGAGCTGTTTTTT
CASSPQNTGELFF
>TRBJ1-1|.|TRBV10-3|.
TGTGCCATCAGACCTCCATTGAACACTGAAGCTTTCTTT
CAIRPPLNTEAFF
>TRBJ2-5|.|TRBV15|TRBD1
TGTGCCACCAGCAGATACGACAGGGGGGAAGAGACCCAGTACTTC
CATSRYDRGEETQYF